The entry that follows covers one T cell receptor (beta chain) sequence. Its antigen remains unidentified. This table comes from immunoSEQ multiplex PCR, and its TCRdb copy is limited to in-frame clones, with some not included. The data contain approximately 160,000 clones, about 91% of them singletons. The sample comes from a study of T cell responses to AZD1222 COVID-19 vaccine. Notes on the study in general: Per reports, nearly half of all spike-specific TCRs target regions that are unmutated in variants. It was only five to seven AZD1222 recipients who were seropositive at baseline. There were mostly white British donors and more females than males, and clonal diversity was possibly underestimated.

V lost 7 bases, J lost 5 bases, and 14 bases lay in between. Germline loops: CDR1 LNHDA, CDR2 SQIVND (reference sequence). This CDR3 spans 14 amino acids. The rearrangement joins TRBV19 to TRBJ1-4; a weak D match, TRBD1 (5 bases). This specimen was peripheral blood, taken on day 0 of AZD1222 vaccination. This receptor was obtained from an adult in good health. The CDR3 DNA sequence: TGTGCCAGTACCCGAGGTTGGGGGAATGAAAAACTGTTTTTT. Translation: CASTRGWGNEKLFF. The whole variable domain, remainder taken from reference TRBV19 and TRBJ1-4, is DGGITQSPKYLFRKEGQNVTLSCEQNLNHDAMYWYRQDPGQGLRLIYYSQIVNDFQKGDIAEGYSVSREKKESFPLTVTSAQKNPTAFYLCASTRGWGNEKLFFGSGTQLSVL.